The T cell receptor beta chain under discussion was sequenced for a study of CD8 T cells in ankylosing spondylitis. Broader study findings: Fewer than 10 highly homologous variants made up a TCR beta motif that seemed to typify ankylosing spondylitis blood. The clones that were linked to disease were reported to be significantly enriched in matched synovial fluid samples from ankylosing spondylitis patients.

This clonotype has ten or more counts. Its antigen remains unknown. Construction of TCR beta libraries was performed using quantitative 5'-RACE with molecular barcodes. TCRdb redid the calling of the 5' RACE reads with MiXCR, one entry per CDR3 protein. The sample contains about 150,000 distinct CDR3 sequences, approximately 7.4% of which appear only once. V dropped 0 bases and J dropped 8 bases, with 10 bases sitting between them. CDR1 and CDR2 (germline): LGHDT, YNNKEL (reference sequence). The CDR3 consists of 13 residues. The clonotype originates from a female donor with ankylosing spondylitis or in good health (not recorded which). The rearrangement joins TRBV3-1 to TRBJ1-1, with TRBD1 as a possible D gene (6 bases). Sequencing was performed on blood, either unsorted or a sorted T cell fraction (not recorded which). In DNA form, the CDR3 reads TGTGCCAGCAGCCAAGAGGTGACAGGAGAAGCTTTCTTT. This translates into CASSQEVTGEAFF.